This T cell receptor beta chain originates from a study of monozygotic twins with inflammatory bowel disease. Overall study findings and caveats: Discordant twins showed the same repertoire similarity as concordant twins, possibly from limited power. By inverse Simpson index, TCRbeta diversity was lower in IBD patients than in healthy co-twins.

Blood was collected, 2 to 2.5 ml per donor. T cells were not sorted, and total RNA was isolated straight from whole blood. Of note for this clonotype: Its matching antigen is unknown.

The CDR3 contains 15 residues. Germline CDR1 reads MDHEN; CDR2 reads SYDVKM. From the 5' RACE reads, TCRdb lists one entry per CDR3 protein and no DNA. The sample data list some 170,000 distinct CDR3 sequences. Sequences were obtained from blood. This chain joins TRBV28 and TRBJ1-5; the D gene TCRdb calls, TRBD1, cannot be checked with no DNA. The source of this sequence is a human donor with ulcerative colitis or Crohn's disease, or a healthy co-twin of an affected twin (not recorded which). The CDR3 sequence is CASSLDFQGNQPQHF.